Following are 25 T cell receptor beta chains from one sample sequenced in a study of shared clonotypes between healthy human individuals. Sequencing was performed with immunoSEQ multiplex PCR; in TCRdb, only in-frame clones are kept and a portion is missing. The table lists around 2.5 million clones, over 85% of them singletons. Sequenced input: naive CD4+ T cells from PBMCs. Stated subset: CD45RA+ positively selected. The receptors were gathered from a man aged 18 to 29 in good health. Some clones in this sample may be carry-over from other donors' samples.

The genes are TRBV30 and TRBJ1-4; TRBD1 matches 8 bases. Germline CDR1 and CDR2: GTSNPN and SVGIG (reference sequence). V lost 0 bases and J lost 8; bases outside the gene matches: 11. CDR3 size: 16 residues. CDR3 in amino acids: CAWSVQGVVAREKLFF. The CDR3 DNA is TGTGCCTGGAGTGTACAGGGGGTGGTCGCACGGGAAAAACTGTTTTTT. The full variable domain, with the rest looked up from reference TRBV30 and TRBJ1-4, is SQTIHQWPATLVQPVGSPLSLECTVEGTSNPNLYWYRQAAGRGLQLLFYSVGIGQISSEVPQNLSASRPQDRQFILSSKKLLLSDSGFYLCAWSVQGVVAREKLFFGSGTQLSVL.

Comments on this clone: The identical CDR3 is also encoded by other nucleotide sequences in the sample. The chain employs TRBV27 and TRBJ2-6, with unresolved D. The germline CDR1 and CDR2 sequences are MNHEY and SMNVEV (reference sequence). Trimming pared 2 bases from V and 0 bases from J, leaving 2 bases between. The CDR3 has 14 residues. The CDR3 DNA is TGTGCCAGCAGTTTAGACTCTGGGGCCAACGTCCTGACTTTC. Encoded protein: CASSLDSGANVLTF.

This clone was observed once. The chain employs TRBV19 and TRBJ1-4; D not resolved. V lost 10 bases and J lost 7, with 16 bases in between. CDR3 length: 13 residues. In germline, CDR1 is LNHDA, CDR2 SQIVND (reference sequence). CDR3 DNA: TGTGCCACAAGCCCCCTCGGCGGTGAAAAACTGTTTTTT. It encodes CATSPLGGEKLFF. The full variable domain, completed using reference TRBV19 and TRBJ1-4, is DGGITQSPKYLFRKEGQNVTLSCEQNLNHDAMYWYRQDPGQGLRLIYYSQIVNDFQKGDIAEGYSVSREKKESFPLTVTSAQKNPTAFYLCATSPLGGEKLFFGSGTQLSVL.

The V and J genes are TRBV10-2 and TRBJ2-7; a weak D match, TRBD2 (6 bases). Germline CDR1 WSHSY, CDR2 SAAADI. This CDR3 comprises 11 residues. V was cut by 8 bases and J by 4 bases, with 9 bases left in between. CDR3 residues: CASRENYEQYF. In nucleotides, the CDR3 is TGCGCCAGCCGGGAGAATTACGAGCAGTACTTC.

The genes are TRBV19 and TRBJ2-3; D perhaps matches TRBD2 (5 bases). Germline V gives CDR1 LNHDA, CDR2 SQIVND (reference sequence). With 3 bases removed from V and 0 bases from J, the gap between germline ends came to 10 bases. The CDR3 has 15 amino acids. CDR3 sequence reads: CASSIQRSSTDTQYF. The CDR3 DNA is TGTGCCAGTAGTATTCAGCGGTCTAGCACAGATACGCAGTATTTT. The variable domain in full, completed from reference TRBV19 and TRBJ2-3, reads DGGITQSPKYLFRKEGQNVTLSCEQNLNHDAMYWYRQDPGQGLRLIYYSQIVNDFQKGDIAEGYSVSREKKESFPLTVTSAQKNPTAFYLCASSIQRSSTDTQYFGPGTRLTVL.

Note on this clone: In the same sample, other DNA sequences code for this CDR3. The chain couples TRBV5-1 to TRBJ2-3; 8 bases are shared with TRBD1. Per the germline V gene, CDR1 is SGHRS and CDR2 is YFSETQ. J was trimmed by 4 bases and V by 0 bases; bases with no gene match: 4. This CDR3 has 15 amino acids. CDR3 protein: CASSLGAGGADTQYF. The CDR3 DNA follows: TGCGCCAGCAGCTTGGGTGCAGGGGGCGCAGATACGCAGTATTTT.

The chain employs TRBV7-9 and TRBJ1-1, with D perhaps TRBD1 (5 bases). Trimming took 8 bases from V and 3 from J, leaving 16 bases between them. This CDR3 is built from 14 residues. Germline CDR1 is SEHNR and CDR2 is FQNEAQ (reference sequence). The DNA for the CDR3 is TGTGCCAGCGCTTCCCAGGGAAGAGACACTGAAGCTTTCTTT. Its translation: CASASQGRDTEAFF. The full variable domain, completed using reference TRBV7-9 and TRBJ1-1, is DTGVSQNPRHKITKRGQNVTFRCDPISEHNRLYWYRQTLGQGPEFLTYFQNEAQLEKSRLLSDRFSAERPKGSFSTLEIQRTEQGDSAMYLCASASQGRDTEAFFGQGTRLTVV.

This clone has a single count. The chain is built from TRBV11-3 and TRBJ2-3, with D possibly matching TRBD2 (6 bases). Trimming pared 1 base from V and 1 base from J, leaving 9 bases between. CDR1 and CDR2 (germline): SGHNT, YENEEA. CDR3 length: 15 residues. The DNA for the CDR3 is TGTGCCAGCAGCTTAGGGGGAGGTGGCACAGATACGCAGTATTTT. It is translated as CASSLGGGGTDTQYF.

The J gene is TRBJ2-2, the V gene TRBV4-1, with TRBD2 matching over 14 bases. With 4 bases clipped from V and 2 bases from J, the junction kept 6 bases outside the gene matches. Germline V gene data show CDR1 as MGHRA and CDR2 as YSYEKL. CDR3 length: 18 amino acids. CDR3 in DNA: TGCGCCAGCAGCCGTCAGACTAGCGGGAGGGTAAACACCGGGGAGCTGTTTTTT. This translates into CASSRQTSGRVNTGELFF.

DNA for the CDR3: TGTGCCAGTAGTATCGAGGGGTTGGGCCTCACCGAGCAGTTCTTC. This translates into CASSIEGLGLTEQFF. The chain joins TRBV19 to TRBJ2-1; the D gene could be TRBD1 or TRBD2 (5 bases each). Germline V gene data show CDR1 as LNHDA and CDR2 as SQIVND (reference sequence). V lost 3 bases and J lost 10, with 19 bases in between. The CDR3 contains 15 residues.

The chain links TRBV7-7 to TRBJ1-1, with D maybe TRBD1 (5 bases). Germline V lookup: CDR1 SSHAT, CDR2 FNYEAQ (reference sequence). This CDR3 has 13 amino acids. With 5 bases removed from V and 1 base from J, the gap between germline ends came to 8 bases. The CDR3, as DNA: TGTGCCAGCAGCCGACAGACGAACACTGAAGCTTTCTTT. Amino acids: CASSRQTNTEAFF.

This chain connects TRBV19 to TRBJ2-7; the match to TRBD1 covers 8 bases. Per the germline V gene, CDR1 is LNHDA and CDR2 is SQIVND (reference sequence). The CDR3 covers 14 residues. J lost 2 bases, V lost 5 bases, and 5 bases had no gene match. CDR3 amino acids: CASSWARGPYEQYF. As DNA, the CDR3 is TGTGCCAGTAGTTGGGCCAGGGGGCCCTACGAGCAGTACTTC.

The V call is TRBV10-3, the J call TRBJ1-3, with 10 nucleotides matching TRBD1. The length of the CDR3 is 14 residues. The V gene's germline CDR1 is ENHRY and CDR2 SYGVKD. V lost 11 bases to trimming and J lost 3 bases; unmatched junction nucleotides: 7. CDR3 residues: CAVRQGAGGNTIYF. CDR3 coding DNA: TGTGCCGTGCGACAGGGGGCGGGTGGAAACACCATATATTTT.

The chain combines TRBV27 with TRBJ2-5, with D perhaps TRBD2 (6 bases). V lost 5 bases to trimming and J lost 5 bases, with 18 bases between them. The CDR3 covers 15 residues. Germline assignment: CDR1 MNHEY and CDR2 SMNVEV (reference sequence). The DNA of the CDR3 is TGTGCCAGCAGTACCTACCGGGAGCTCGGGGAGACCCAGTACTTC. This gives the protein CASSTYRELGETQYF.

This chain links TRBV15 with TRBJ2-7; the D gene is possibly TRBD1 (6 bases). Deletions cut 5 bases from V and 0 bases from J, with 11 bases between. The germline gives CDR1 LNHNV, CDR2 YYDKDF (reference sequence). This CDR3 comprises 14 residues. CDR3 amino acids: CATSAGDISYEQYF. CDR3 DNA sequence: TGTGCCACCAGCGCAGGGGACATCTCCTACGAGCAGTACTTC.

V and J are TRBV28 and TRBJ1-1, with 10 positions matching TRBD1. V lost 10 bases, J lost 3 bases, and 8 bases stayed unmatched. Germline V gene lookup returns CDR1 MDHEN and CDR2 SYDVKM. The CDR3 covers 14 residues. CDR3 nucleotides: TGTGCCACCCTTCGGACAGGGGGGGACACTGAAGCTTTCTTT. This translates into CATLRTGGDTEAFF.

This chain joins TRBV5-1 and TRBJ1-4, with D possibly matching TRBD1 (5 bases). The ends were cut back, 5 bases at V and 5 bases at J, with 19 bases in the middle. CDR1 and CDR2 from the germline V gene are SGHRS and YFSETQ. The CDR3 runs to 16 residues. This CDR3 reads CASSWGPGRQNEKLFF. CDR3 DNA: TGCGCCAGCAGTTGGGGACCGGGACGGCAAAATGAAAAACTGTTTTTT.

The CDR3: CSAGPSGSTDTQYF. The DNA for the CDR3 is TGCAGCGCTGGCCCTAGCGGTAGCACAGATACGCAGTATTTT. The chain has TRBV29-1 and TRBJ2-3; TRBD2 matches 7 bases. J was trimmed by 0 bases and V by 7 bases; bases with no gene match: 7. CDR1 is SQVTM, CDR2 ANQGSEA, per germline. The CDR3 has 14 residues.

The chain is built from TRBV25-1 and TRBJ1-5; a weak D match, TRBD1 (6 bases). The CDR3 loop spans 15 amino acids. Germline V gives CDR1 MGHDK, CDR2 SYGVNS. V was pared by 4 bases and J by 0 bases, with 10 bases between. The CDR3 reads CASSGGQNSNQPQHF. The CDR3 nucleotides are TGTGCCAGCAGTGGTGGACAGAATAGCAATCAGCCCCAGCATTTT.

The chain has TRBV9 and TRBJ1-2, with D possibly being TRBD1 (5 bases). Germline assignment: CDR1 SGDLS and CDR2 YYNGEE. The V end lost 4 bases, the J end lost 4 bases, and 14 bases lay between the germline ends. The CDR3 is 14 amino acids. Here the CDR3 DNA reads TGTGCCAGCAGCCCAGGGAGGAATATCTATGGCTACACCTTC. Translated, it gives CASSPGRNIYGYTF.

The rearrangement uses TRBV11-3 and TRBJ2-1; D unclear. Trimming stripped 5 bases from V and 0 bases from J, with 8 bases between. CDR3 length: 14 amino acids. The germline V gene encodes CDR1 SGHNT and CDR2 YENEEA. Here the CDR3 reads CASSPLGSYNEQFF. CDR3 DNA: TGTGCCAGCAGCCCCCTTGGCTCCTACAATGAGCAGTTCTTC.

J is TRBJ2-7 and V is TRBV5-6; a possible D gene is TRBD1 (6 bases). CDR3 length: 12 residues. Germline V gene sequence: CDR1 SGHDT, CDR2 YYEEEE. The CDR3 here is CANLIQGYEQYF. Here the CDR3 DNA reads TGTGCAAATCTGATACAGGGCTACGAGCAGTACTTC.

The chain has TRBV9 and TRBJ2-2, with D perhaps matching TRBD2 (6 bases). The CDR3 contains 15 residues. Germline CDR1 and CDR2: SGDLS and YYNGEE. Trimming removed 0 bases from V and 7 bases from J, with 13 bases in between. The CDR3 DNA sequence: TGTGCCAGCAGCGTAGACTCTCGGGGGATCGGGGAGCTGTTTTTT. This codes for CASSVDSRGIGELFF.

This chain joins TRBV2 and TRBJ1-6; the D gene is possibly TRBD1 (5 bases). The V and J ends lost 4 bases and 9 bases respectively, with 13 bases between them. The germline V gene has CDR1 SNHLY and CDR2 FYNNEI. This CDR3 comprises 14 residues. CDR3 in amino acids: CASSVEGRVSPLHF. Written as DNA, the CDR3 is TGTGCCAGCAGTGTGGAGGGCAGGGTTTCACCCCTCCACTTT.

V and J are TRBV19 and TRBJ1-1; D gene unclear. In germline, CDR1 is LNHDA, CDR2 SQIVND (reference sequence). CDR3 length: 15 amino acids. V lost 1 base and J 3 bases, leaving 12 bases between the germline ends. CDR3 residues: CASSIGLGTYTEAFF. The CDR3 bases are TGTGCCAGTAGTATAGGTCTGGGAACGTACACTGAAGCTTTCTTT.